Following are 26 T cell receptor beta chains from one sample sequenced in a study of shared clonotypes between healthy human individuals. Here immunoSEQ multiplex PCR was the method, and the copy in TCRdb shows in-frame clones only, minus some. In the table there are about a million clones, approximately 80% of which are singletons. The sample taken for sequencing was memory CD4+ T cells sorted from blood. Subset given: CD45RA-negative fraction. These receptors were collected from a young man in good health.

This CDR3 is CASRQQGFAYEQYF. Here the CDR3 DNA reads TGTGCCAGCAGGCAACAGGGCTTCGCCTACGAGCAGTACTTC. The V gene is TRBV6-1, the J gene TRBJ2-7; possibly TRBD1 for D (6 bases). Germline loops: CDR1 MNHNS, CDR2 SASEGT. This CDR3 region has 14 residues. V was pared by 6 bases and J by 2 bases, with 14 bases between.

As DNA, the CDR3 is TGTGCCAGCAGTTTGGGGACAGGGAGAGGGGATGAGCAGTTCTTC. This translates into CASSLGTGRGDEQFF. This sequence joins TRBV6-4 and TRBJ2-1; 9 bases are a match to TRBD1. The CDR3 is made up of 15 amino acids. CDR1 is MRHNA and CDR2 is SNTAGT in the germline V gene. Trimming removed 5 bases from V and 8 bases from J; junction bases left unmatched: 10.

This clone was found once. The CDR3, as DNA: TGTGCCAGCAGTGAAGGTCCAGGGGGCATGTACGAGCAGTACTTC. It is translated as CASSEGPGGMYEQYF. The J gene is TRBJ2-7, the V gene TRBV6-1; 8 bases align to TRBD1. Germline V gene data show CDR1 as MNHNS and CDR2 as SASEGT. The length of the CDR3 is 15 residues. V was pared by 1 base and J by 4 bases, with 6 bases of the junction left unmatched.

This sequence joins TRBV7-9 and TRBJ1-6; D remains unclear. Germline CDR1 reads SEHNR; CDR2 reads FQNEAQ (reference sequence). The CDR3 sequence is 16 residues long. V shed 5 bases and J shed 0 bases, with 11 bases lying between them. CDR3 nucleotide sequence: TGTGCCAGCAGCCCTATGGGGAACTCCTATAATTCACCCCTCCACTTT. Translation gives CASSPMGNSYNSPLHF. The whole variable domain, remainder taken from reference TRBV7-9 and TRBJ1-6, is DTGVSQNPRHKITKRGQNVTFRCDPISEHNRLYWYRQTLGQGPEFLTYFQNEAQLEKSRLLSDRFSAERPKGSFSTLEIQRTEQGDSAMYLCASSPMGNSYNSPLHFGNGTRLTVT.

The chain is built from TRBV6-1 and TRBJ2-3, with 10 nucleotides matching TRBD2. This CDR3 spans 18 amino acids. Trimming at V came to 2 bases and at J to 8 bases, leaving 16 bases not matched to a gene. Germline CDR1 and CDR2: MNHNS and SASEGT. CDR3 sequence: CASSEYGGSGGPIATQYF. CDR3 nucleotide sequence: TGTGCCAGCAGTGAATATGGTGGTAGCGGGGGGCCAATAGCTACGCAGTATTTT.

The chain is built from TRBV5-1 and TRBJ1-2, with 9 bases identical to TRBD1. V shed 0 bases, J shed 4 bases, and the junction held 4 bases outside the gene matches. In germline, CDR1 is SGHRS, CDR2 YFSETQ. The CDR3 spans 15 residues. As DNA, the CDR3 is TGCGCCAGCAGCTTGGCCCCGGACAGGGGCTATGGCTACACCTTC. It yields the protein CASSLAPDRGYGYTF.

The genes are TRBV6-1 and TRBJ1-1; perhaps TRBD1 as D (5 bases). V gave up 8 bases and J gave up 5 bases, with 15 bases separating them. From germline, CDR1 is MNHNS and CDR2 SASEGT. The length of the CDR3 is 13 residues. Here the CDR3 DNA reads TGTGCCAGCCATAGGGGCTTGGGGACTGAAGCTTTCTTT. It codes for CASHRGLGTEAFF.

The chain has TRBV9 and TRBJ1-2; D perhaps matches TRBD1 (5 bases). The germline CDR1 and CDR2 sequences are SGDLS and YYNGEE. This CDR3 has 14 residues. The V end lost 4 bases, the J end lost 8 bases, and 18 bases lay between the germline ends. In nucleotides, the CDR3 is TGTGCCAGCAGCCCCTTTGGAGGGGTCGGAGGCTACACCTTC. This gives the protein CASSPFGGVGGYTF. Full variable domain (missing parts from reference TRBV9 and TRBJ1-2): DSGVTQTPKHLITATGQRVTLRCSPRSGDLSVYWYQQSLDQGLQFLIQYYNGEERAKGNILERFSAQQFPDLHSELNLSSLELGDSALYFCASSPFGGVGGYTFGSGTRLTVV.

Turning to this clone: Additional DNA sequences in this sample encode the identical CDR3. This chain links TRBV5-6 with TRBJ2-7; no clear D. The germline CDR1 and CDR2 sequences are SGHDT and YYEEEE. V lost 4 bases, J lost 1 base, and 6 bases lay in between. CDR3 size: 12 residues. CDR3 sequence reads: CASSLVSYEQYF. CDR3 bases: TGTGCCAGCAGCCTCGTTTCCTACGAGCAGTACTTC. Full variable domain (missing parts from reference TRBV5-6 and TRBJ2-7): DAGVTQSPTHLIKTRGQQVTLRCSPKSGHDTVSWYQQALGQGPQFIFQYYEEEERQRGNFPDRFSGHQFPNYSSELNVNALLLGDSALYLCASSLVSYEQYFGPGTRLTVT.

A word on this clone: Other DNA sequences in this specimen translate into the identical CDR3. The rearrangement uses TRBV6-1 and TRBJ1-5, with D perhaps TRBD1 (5 bases). CDR1 and CDR2 from the germline V gene are MNHNS and SASEGT. Between the trimmed V and J ends, which lost 6 bases and 0 bases, there was a span of 15 bases. The CDR3 runs 16 residues. The CDR3 DNA reads as TGTGCCAGCAGCGAACCGGGACTTTATAGCAATCAGCCCCAGCATTTT. Its protein is CASSEPGLYSNQPQHF.

The chain links TRBV18 to TRBJ1-3; TRBD1 matches 10 bases. The CDR3 is made up of 17 amino acids. After removal of 3 bases from V and 0 bases from J, the junction contained 5 bases not matched to a gene. The germline V gene encodes CDR1 KGHSH and CDR2 LQKENI. The CDR3 sequence is CASSPPTGGGSGNTIYF. The CDR3 bases are TGTGCCAGCTCACCTCCGACAGGGGGCGGCTCTGGAAACACCATATATTTT.

For this clone: The identical CDR3 is also encoded by other nucleotide sequences in the sample. V gene TRBV5-1 combines with J gene TRBJ2-7, with 8 positions matching TRBD2. The junction had 3 bases not matched to a gene; V was cut back by 4 bases and J by 0 bases. The CDR3 has 14 amino acids. Germline assignment: CDR1 SGHRS and CDR2 YFSETQ. In DNA, the CDR3 is TGCGCCAGCAGCGTCACTAGCGGCTCCTACGAGCAGTACTTC. As protein: CASSVTSGSYEQYF.

This clone was observed a few times. V usage is TRBV7-2 and J usage is TRBJ2-1; D not resolved. Germline CDR1 and CDR2: SGHTA and FQGNSA. V was trimmed by 3 bases and J by 0 bases, leaving 21 bases between them. The CDR3 sequence is 19 residues long. CDR3 region: CASSFPVKGMVSSYNEQFF. For the CDR3, the DNA is TGTGCCAGCAGCTTTCCGGTTAAGGGTATGGTGAGCTCCTACAATGAGCAGTTCTTC.

This clone has just one count. This chain joins TRBV4-1 and TRBJ1-2; D perhaps matches TRBD1 (5 bases). The CDR3 runs to 15 residues. Trimming pared 4 bases from V and 0 bases from J, leaving 12 bases between. Germline lookup yields CDR1 MGHRA and CDR2 YSYEKL. The CDR3: CASSPDIVANYGYTF. As DNA, the CDR3 is TGCGCCAGCAGCCCGGACATTGTGGCTAACTATGGCTACACCTTC.

The chain has TRBV18 and TRBJ2-1; 12 bases match TRBD2. V was pared by 5 bases and J by 6 bases, with 8 bases of the junction left unmatched. The CDR3 length is 16 residues. Germline V CDR1 and CDR2: KGHSH, LQKENI. The CDR3 sequence: CASSFQTSGGLNEQFF. DNA for the CDR3: TGTGCCAGCTCATTTCAAACTAGCGGGGGGCTCAATGAGCAGTTCTTC.

This chain connects TRBV5-1 to TRBJ1-5, with D perhaps TRBD1 (5 bases). The germline V gene encodes CDR1 SGHRS and CDR2 YFSETQ. The CDR3 length is 15 residues. Trimming removed 0 bases at V and 4 bases at J, with 11 bases between. The CDR3 DNA sequence: TGCGCCAGCAGCTTGGATACAGGAATGAATCAGCCCCAGCATTTT. It translates to CASSLDTGMNQPQHF.

The chain links TRBV6-5 to TRBJ1-2, with D perhaps TRBD1 (6 bases). This CDR3 contains 14 residues. CDR1 MNHEY and CDR2 SVGAGI come from the germline V gene. Trimming stripped 3 bases from V and 4 bases from J, with 12 bases between. CDR3 amino acids: CASSYGGGVYGYTF. CDR3 bases: TGTGCCAGCAGTTATGGGGGCGGCGTCTATGGCTACACCTTC.

CDR3 sequence reads: CASSYLSSGSYEQYF. The CDR3 DNA is TGTGCCAGCAGTTACCTTTCTTCCGGGAGCTACGAGCAGTACTTC. This chain joins TRBV6-6 and TRBJ2-7, with D possibly matching TRBD2 (6 bases). The CDR3 has 15 residues. CDR1 is MNHNY, CDR2 SVGAGI, per germline (reference sequence). With 2 bases removed from V and 3 bases from J, the gap between germline ends came to 14 bases.

The chain uses TRBV7-9 and TRBJ2-5; 11 bases map to TRBD2. From germline, CDR1 is SEHNR and CDR2 FQNEAQ (reference sequence). This CDR3 has 15 residues. J gave up 4 bases and V 6 bases, and 7 bases lay outside the gene matches. The CDR3: CASSLAGGGGETQYF. The CDR3 DNA sequence: TGTGCCAGCAGTCTAGCGGGAGGAGGGGGAGAGACCCAGTACTTC.

The chain links TRBV15 to TRBJ2-7; D unresolved. V lost 4 bases and J lost 4, with 8 bases in between. Per germline, CDR1 LNHNV and CDR2 YYDKDF (reference sequence). The CDR3 extends over 12 amino acids. CDR3 DNA: TGTGCCACCAGCAAGGGTCGGTACGAGCAGTACTTC. Translation: CATSKGRYEQYF.

This clone was seen a single time. The chain uses TRBV4-1 and TRBJ2-7, with 10 nucleotides matching TRBD1. Germline-derived CDR1 and CDR2 are MGHRA and YSYEKL. The J segment lost 7 bases and the V segment lost 4 bases, leaving 7 bases of the junction unmatched. The CDR3 is 14 residues long. The CDR3 reads CASSPRDRGEEQYF. CDR3 DNA sequence: TGCGCCAGCAGCCCCCGGGACAGGGGCGAAGAGCAGTACTTC.

The rearrangement joins TRBV7-2 to TRBJ2-5; D may be TRBD1 (5 bases). The CDR3 covers 13 residues. Germline CDR1 and CDR2: SGHTA and FQGNSA. The V end lost 5 bases, the J end lost 5 bases, and 12 bases lay between the germline ends. The CDR3 sequence: CASSVGLGETQYF. The CDR3 DNA is TGTGCCAGCAGCGTGGGGCTAGGGGAGACCCAGTACTTC.

The chain employs TRBV5-4 and TRBJ2-3; D not certain. V lost 0 bases to trimming and J lost 3 bases, with 11 bases between them. The CDR3 totals 15 residues. The germline gives CDR1 SGHNT, CDR2 YYREEE (reference sequence). CDR3 in DNA: TGTGCCAGCAGCTTGGGGGGTAGGAAAACAGATACGCAGTATTTT. It encodes CASSLGGRKTDTQYF.

The chain employs TRBV2 and TRBJ2-1; D might be TRBD2 (6 bases). Germline-derived CDR1 and CDR2 are SNHLY and FYNNEI. This CDR3 region has 11 residues. V was trimmed by 8 bases and J by 7 bases, leaving 9 bases between them. CDR3 region: CASARGNEQFF. CDR3 sequence (DNA): TGTGCCAGCGCTCGGGGGAATGAGCAGTTCTTC.

In its sample, this clone was seen a few times. V usage is TRBV18 and J usage is TRBJ1-5, with 7 bases matching TRBD1. V dropped 3 bases and J dropped 3; count of bases not matched to a gene: 2. Germline loops: CDR1 KGHSH, CDR2 LQKENI. This CDR3 is 14 amino acids long. CDR3 sequence: CASSPGTDNQPQHF. The CDR3 region has the DNA TGTGCCAGCTCACCGGGGACAGACAATCAGCCCCAGCATTTT.

This chain joins TRBV2 and TRBJ1-6; 10 bases fit TRBD1. Per the germline V gene, CDR1 is SNHLY and CDR2 is FYNNEI. V shed 7 bases, J shed 12 bases, and the junction held 12 bases outside the gene matches. CDR3 length: 15 residues. This CDR3 reads CASIRDRGFTGPLHF. The DNA of the CDR3 is TGTGCCAGCATCAGGGACAGGGGCTTTACGGGACCCCTCCACTTT. Supplemented by reference TRBV2 and TRBJ1-6, the full variable domain reads EPEVTQTPSHQVTQMGQEVILRCVPISNHLYFYWYRQILGQKVEFLVSFYNNEISEKSEIFDDQFSVERPDGSNFTLKIRSTKLEDSAMYFCASIRDRGFTGPLHFGNGTRLTVT.